Shown below are 21 T cell receptor beta chains from a single sample sequenced in a study of cytomegalovirus exposure and HLA in healthy donors (dated by TCRdb to 2016 to 2017). Library construction relied on the immunoSEQ multiplex PCR assay. For the multiplex PCR, a mixture combining 60 forward primers for TCR Vbeta segments and 13 reverse primers for TCR Jbeta segments was used. As stored in TCRdb, this immuneACCESS dataset retains in-frame rearrangements with V and J assigned. A fraction of the clones does not appear; measured against another copy, unresolved V genes explain less than half of the discrepancy, and the remainder lacks a known reason. Across this sample there are around 160,000 clones, with approximately 62% seen only once. The top ten clones comprise less than 1.5% of the sample. The sequencing sample was made of PBMCs. The receptor source for this set is a man in his fifties in good health and CMV-seronegative.

V and J are TRBV19 and TRBJ1-3; D call uncertain. With 5 bases removed from V and 7 bases from J, the gap between germline ends came to 9 bases. CDR3 length equals 12 residues. CDR1 is LNHDA, CDR2 SQIVND, per germline (reference sequence). CDR3 DNA: TGTGCCAGTAGTGACGGAGTCAACACCATATATTTT. This encodes CASSDGVNTIYF.

This clone was recorded a few times. This chain uses TRBV9 with TRBJ2-1, with TRBD2 as a possible D gene (6 bases). Trimming left V 0 bases short and J 4 bases short, with 11 bases between. The germline V gene has CDR1 SGDLS and CDR2 YYNGEE. CDR3 length: 15 residues. CDR3 in DNA: TGTGCCAGCAGCGTAGCTGGGGACTCGTACAATGAGCAGTTCTTC. It translates to CASSVAGDSYNEQFF. The whole variable domain, filled in from reference TRBV9 and TRBJ2-1, reads DSGVTQTPKHLITATGQRVTLRCSPRSGDLSVYWYQQSLDQGLQFLIQYYNGEERAKGNILERFSAQQFPDLHSELNLSSLELGDSALYFCASSVAGDSYNEQFFGPGTRLTVL.

The chain links TRBV12-2 to TRBJ2-1; TRBD2 reflects the table's D call only, with no check against the DNA. TRBV12-2 counts as a pseudogene. The CDR3 sequence is 16 residues long. Here the CDR3 DNA reads TGTGCAAGTCGCCCCGCCTGGGGGACTAGAAAGAATGAGCAGTTCTTC. Its translation is CASRPAWGTRKNEQFF.

The chain combines TRBV6-5 with TRBJ1-6, with a weak D call TRBD1 (5 bases). Germline V gene sequence: CDR1 MNHEY, CDR2 SVGAGI. CDR3 length: 15 residues. Trimming took off 5 bases at V and 10 bases at J, with 18 bases between the two ends. The CDR3 DNA reads as TGTGCCAGCAGTCACCCCGGGGGGGTATCGTCACCCCTCCACTTT. This translates into CASSHPGGVSSPLHF.

The chain is built from TRBV6-5 and TRBJ2-2; tentative D call: TRBD1 (5 bases). Trimming cost V 6 bases and J 4 bases, with 15 bases left between them. Germline CDR1 reads MNHEY; CDR2 reads SVGAGI. CDR3 size: 15 residues. The CDR3, as DNA: TGTGCCAGCAGCCAGTACAGGTCCTCCACCGGGGAGCTGTTTTTT. Its protein is CASSQYRSSTGELFF.

The rearrangement links TRBV2 to TRBJ1-2; TRBD1 agrees at 7 bases. CDR1 is SNHLY and CDR2 is FYNNEI in the germline V gene. J lost 3 bases, V lost 5 bases, and 3 bases had no gene match. The CDR3 extends over 13 amino acids. CDR3 region: CASSPQGDYGYTF. For the CDR3, the DNA is TGTGCCAGCAGTCCTCAGGGGGACTATGGCTACACCTTC.

CDR3 bases: TGTGCCAGCAGTTACTCCGGGACAGATCAGCCCCAGCATTTT. Protein sequence: CASSYSGTDQPQHF. This chain uses TRBV6-6 with TRBJ1-5, with 7 positions matching TRBD1. The CDR3 spans 14 residues. Germline values: CDR1 MNHNY, CDR2 SVGAGI (reference sequence). The V and J ends lost 0 bases and 5 bases, in that order; junction bases with no gene match: 1.

CDR3 DNA sequence: TGTGCCAGTACTGCCGGGACTTCTCATGGCTACACCTTC. It is translated as CASTAGTSHGYTF. The chain employs TRBV7-9 and TRBJ1-2; D possibly corresponds to TRBD1 (5 bases). V was clipped by 9 bases and J by 6 bases, with 17 bases between them. CDR1 is SEHNR, CDR2 FQNEAQ, per germline (reference sequence). This CDR3 spans 13 amino acids. Using reference TRBV7-9 and TRBJ1-2 for the parts outside the CDR3, the full variable domain is DTGVSQNPRHKITKRGQNVTFRCDPISEHNRLYWYRQTLGQGPEFLTYFQNEAQLEKSRLLSDRFSAERPKGSFSTLEIQRTEQGDSAMYLCASTAGTSHGYTFGSGTRLTVV.

The chain links TRBV27 to TRBJ1-4; TRBD1 matches at 12 bases. Trimming took 4 bases from V and 2 from J; bases not matched to a gene: 8. Germline CDR1 reads MNHEY; CDR2 reads SMNVEV (reference sequence). The CDR3 length is 18 residues. CDR3 loop: CASSSSGTGGGTNEKLFF. In nucleotides, the CDR3 is TGTGCCAGCAGTTCCTCCGGGACAGGGGGCGGGACTAATGAAAAACTGTTTTTT.

This chain connects TRBV4-2 to TRBJ1-2; D unresolved. This CDR3 spans 16 amino acids. Germline assignment: CDR1 LGHNA and CDR2 YNFKEQ. The V gene lost 6 bases and the J gene lost 0 bases, with 17 bases spanning the gap. The CDR3 region is CASSPRPGETNYGYTF. The CDR3 DNA is TGTGCCAGCAGTCCCAGACCGGGAGAAACTAACTATGGCTACACCTTC.

The V gene is TRBV10-2, the J gene TRBJ1-5; possibly TRBD1 for D (5 bases). Trimming cost V 0 bases and J 7 bases, with 13 bases left between them. Germline V CDR1 and CDR2: WSHSY, SAAADI. This CDR3 is built from 15 residues. The CDR3 bases are TGCGCCAGCAGTGAGTCGGAGGGGACCGGACAGCCCCAGCATTTT. The encoded protein is CASSESEGTGQPQHF.

The table lists this clone with a few counts. The J gene is TRBJ1-2, the V gene TRBV4-1, with D perhaps matching TRBD1 (5 bases). V lost 0 bases and J lost 8, with 13 bases in between. Germline lookup yields CDR1 MGHRA and CDR2 YSYEKL. CDR3 size: 14 residues. The CDR3 spells CASSQDPGPGGYTF. CDR3 DNA sequence: TGCGCCAGCAGCCAAGACCCAGGACCAGGGGGCTACACCTTC.

In DNA, the CDR3 is TGCGCCAGCACAACTACTATAGCGGGGGGGCTAGATACGCAGTATTTT. It yields the protein CASTTTIAGGLDTQYF. The V gene is TRBV4-1, the J gene TRBJ2-3; 11 bases agree with TRBD2. Germline V gene data show CDR1 as MGHRA and CDR2 as YSYEKL. CDR3 length: 16 residues. Unmatched junction bases numbered 11, after V lost 7 bases and J lost 5 bases.

On this clone: The junction and the germline gene differ at one end; a read error may be behind it. Other DNA sequences in the same sample also yield this CDR3. The rearrangement links TRBV2 to TRBJ1-2; tentative D call: TRBD1 (5 bases). Germline loops: CDR1 SNHLY, CDR2 FYNNEI. The length of the CDR3 is 16 residues. The CDR3 DNA reads as TGCGCCAGCAGTGAAGGGGTAGGCCAGGGTGGCTATGGCTACACCTTC. Translating gives CASSEGVGQGGYGYTF. The full variable domain, in which reference TRBV2 and TRBJ1-2 provide the parts outside the CDR3, is EPEVTQTPSHQVTQMGQEVILRCVPISNHLYFYWYRQILGQKVEFLVSFYNNEISEKSEIFDDQFSVERPDGSNFTLKIRSTKLEDSAMYFCASSEGVGQGGYGYTFGSGTRLTVV.

The gene calls are TRBV4-1 and TRBJ1-5; the D gene is possibly TRBD1 (6 bases). Trimming cost V 2 bases and J 1 base, with 15 bases left between them. The CDR3 spans 17 residues. CDR1 is MGHRA and CDR2 is YSYEKL in the germline V gene. CDR3 DNA sequence: TGCGCCAGCAGCCAATCTCAGAACGGACAGAGCAATCAGCCCCAGCATTTT. The encoded protein is CASSQSQNGQSNQPQHF.

This clone was seen many times. The rearrangement uses TRBV6-1 and TRBJ2-7; TRBD1 matches 8 bases. The germline V gene encodes CDR1 MNHNS and CDR2 SASEGT. The CDR3 has 15 amino acids. After removal of 4 bases from V and 1 base from J, the junction contained 6 bases not matched to a gene. The CDR3 sequence: CASSVDRAGSYEQYF. The CDR3 DNA sequence: TGTGCCAGCAGTGTGGACAGGGCAGGGTCCTACGAGCAGTACTTC.

The rearrangement joins TRBV27 to TRBJ2-3; 13 bases agree with TRBD2. The CDR3 has 17 amino acids. Germline trimming cut 4 bases from V and 2 bases from J; bases unmatched to any gene: 6. Germline-derived CDR1 and CDR2 are MNHEY and SMNVEV (reference sequence). The CDR3 here is CASSSGLAGASTDTQYF. As DNA, the CDR3 is TGTGCCAGCAGTTCAGGACTAGCGGGGGCCTCCACAGATACGCAGTATTTT.

This clone has a handful of counts. CDR3: CASSGSLEGQPQHF. The CDR3 DNA sequence: TGTGCCAGCAGTGGCAGCTTGGAGGGGCAGCCCCAGCATTTT. This sequence joins TRBV25-1 and TRBJ1-5, with TRBD1 as a possible D gene (5 bases). V shed 4 bases and J shed 7 bases, with 14 bases lying between them. The germline gives CDR1 MGHDK, CDR2 SYGVNS. This CDR3 contains 14 residues. The entire variable domain, with the rest obtained from reference TRBV25-1 and TRBJ1-5, is as follows: EADIYQTPRYLVIGTGKKITLECSQTMGHDKMYWYQQDPGMELHLIHYSYGVNSTEKGDLSSESTVSRIRTEHFPLTLESARPSHTSQYLCASSGSLEGQPQHFGDGTRLSIL.

This sequence joins TRBV5-1 and TRBJ2-7, with 8 bases lining up with TRBD1. CDR1 SGHRS and CDR2 YFSETQ come from the germline V gene. Trimming took 0 bases from V and 3 from J; bases not matched to a gene: 5. The CDR3 runs 15 residues. As DNA, the CDR3 is TGCGCCAGCAGCTTGGTTTCTACAGGGGGCTACGAGCAGTACTTC. Residues: CASSLVSTGGYEQYF.

Comments on this clone: One junction end does not reproduce the germline sequence, and a read error may be involved. V and J are TRBV28 and TRBJ1-6; 8 nucleotides match TRBD1. Germline lookup yields CDR1 MDHEN and CDR2 SYDVKM. The length of the CDR3 is 16 residues. CDR3 residues: CASSSRQGQVNLPLHF. In DNA, the CDR3 is TGTGCCAGCAGTTCCCGTCAGGGACAGGTCAATTTACCCCTCCACTTT. Looking up the rest from reference TRBV28 and TRBJ1-6 gives the full variable domain: DVKVTQSSRYLVKRTGEKVFLECVQDMDHENMFWYRQDPGLGLRLIYFSYDVKMKEKGDIPEGYSVSREKKERFSLILESASTNQTSMYLCASSSRQGQVNLPLHFGNGTRLTVT.

The rearrangement links TRBV5-6 to TRBJ2-6; TRBD1 matches 11 bases. The germline gives CDR1 SGHDT, CDR2 YYEEEE. V trimming: 8 bases; J trimming: 4 bases; junction bases outside the gene matches: 8. This CDR3 is built from 16 residues. The CDR3 DNA reads TGTGCCAGTCGCGGACAGGGGGCTTCAGGGGCCAACGTCCTGACTTTC. This encodes CASRGQGASGANVLTF.